This TCR beta chain was captured by sequencing in a study of T cell changes during pregnancy in multiple sclerosis. Using immunoSEQ multiplex PCR, the repertoire was profiled, and TCRdb retains in-frame clones only, with some absent. The data contain about 70,000 clones, 90% to 95% of them singletons. This CDR3 has 18 amino acids. From germline, CDR1 is LGHNA and CDR2 YSLEER. V was clipped by 4 bases and J by 2 bases; unmatched bases: 14. This TCR came from a female donor in good health, enrolled as a control in a pregnancy study. The V call is TRBV4-3, the J call TRBJ2-3; 8 bases are a match to TRBD2. The sample in question was peripheral blood, obtained in the third trimester of pregnancy. CDR3 loop: CASSLGREVAGNTDTQYF. The CDR3 region has the DNA TGCGCCAGCAGCCTCGGGAGAGAGGTAGCGGGGAACACAGATACGCAGTATTTT.